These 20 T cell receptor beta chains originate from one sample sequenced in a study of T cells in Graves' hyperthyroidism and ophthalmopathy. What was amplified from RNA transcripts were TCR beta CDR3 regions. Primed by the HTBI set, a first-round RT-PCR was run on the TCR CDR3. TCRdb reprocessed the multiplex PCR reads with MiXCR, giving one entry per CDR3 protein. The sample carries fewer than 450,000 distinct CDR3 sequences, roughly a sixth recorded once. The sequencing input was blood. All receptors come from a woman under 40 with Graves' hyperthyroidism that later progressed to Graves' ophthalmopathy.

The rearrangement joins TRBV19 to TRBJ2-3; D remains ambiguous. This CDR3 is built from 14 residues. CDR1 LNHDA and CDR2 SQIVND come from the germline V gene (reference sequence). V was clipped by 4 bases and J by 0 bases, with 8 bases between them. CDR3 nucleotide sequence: TGTGCCAGTAGTAGAACGATAAGCACAGATACGCAGTATTTT. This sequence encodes CASSRTISTDTQYF.

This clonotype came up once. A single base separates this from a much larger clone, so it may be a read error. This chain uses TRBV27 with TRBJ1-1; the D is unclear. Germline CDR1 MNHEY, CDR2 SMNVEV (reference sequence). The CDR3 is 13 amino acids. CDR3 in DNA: TGTGCCGGCAGTTTTTCAGTGAACACTGAAGCTTTCTTT. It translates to CAGSFSVNTEAFF.

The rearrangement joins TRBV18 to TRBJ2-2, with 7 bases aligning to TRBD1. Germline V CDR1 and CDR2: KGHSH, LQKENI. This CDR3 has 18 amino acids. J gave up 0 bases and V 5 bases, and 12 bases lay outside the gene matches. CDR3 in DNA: TGTGCCAGCTCATCCGGGACAGAATTAAACTCGAACACCGGGGAGCTGTTTTTT. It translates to CASSSGTELNSNTGELFF.

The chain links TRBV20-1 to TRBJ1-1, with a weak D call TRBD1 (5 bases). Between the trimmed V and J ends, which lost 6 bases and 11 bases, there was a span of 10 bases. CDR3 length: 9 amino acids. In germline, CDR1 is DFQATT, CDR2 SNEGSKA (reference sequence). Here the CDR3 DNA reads TGCAGTGCGTCGGAGGGGGCTTTCTTT. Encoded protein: CSASEGAFF.

The CDR3 coding sequence is TGTGCCATCAGTGGGGGGAGGGACAGCGAAGGGACTAGCGGGAGTCATCACGGGGAGCTGTTTTTT. It is translated as CAISGGRDSEGTSGSHHGELFF. The chain employs TRBV10-3 and TRBJ2-2, with 14 bases aligning to TRBD2. The ends lost 4 bases at V and 7 bases at J; junction bases unmatched: 23. The CDR3 sequence is 22 residues long. In germline, CDR1 is ENHRY, CDR2 SYGVKD.

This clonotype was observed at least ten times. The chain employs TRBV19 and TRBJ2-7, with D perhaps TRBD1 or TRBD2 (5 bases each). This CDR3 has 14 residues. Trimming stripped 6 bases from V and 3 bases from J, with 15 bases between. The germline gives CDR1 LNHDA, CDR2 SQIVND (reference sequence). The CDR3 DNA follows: TGTGCCAGTAGCCACCTCGGGGCCCACTACGAGCAGTACTTC. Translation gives CASSHLGAHYEQYF. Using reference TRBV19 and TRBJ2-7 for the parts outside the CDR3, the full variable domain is DGGITQSPKYLFRKEGQNVTLSCEQNLNHDAMYWYRQDPGQGLRLIYYSQIVNDFQKGDIAEGYSVSREKKESFPLTVTSAQKNPTAFYLCASSHLGAHYEQYFGPGTRLTVT.

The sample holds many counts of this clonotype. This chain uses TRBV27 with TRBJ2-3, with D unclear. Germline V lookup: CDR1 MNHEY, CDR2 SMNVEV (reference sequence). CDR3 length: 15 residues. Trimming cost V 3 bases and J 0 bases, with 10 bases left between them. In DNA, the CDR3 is TGTGCCAGCAGTTTCCCGGGCGTAAGCACAGATACGCAGTATTTT. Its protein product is CASSFPGVSTDTQYF.

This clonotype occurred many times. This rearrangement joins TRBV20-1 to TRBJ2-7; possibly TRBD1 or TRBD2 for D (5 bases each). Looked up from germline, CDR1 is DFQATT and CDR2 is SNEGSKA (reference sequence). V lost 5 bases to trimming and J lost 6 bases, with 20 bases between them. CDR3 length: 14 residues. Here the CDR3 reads CSAPHGTLWGEQYF. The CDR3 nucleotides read TGCAGTGCTCCCCATGGGACCCTCTGGGGCGAGCAGTACTTC.

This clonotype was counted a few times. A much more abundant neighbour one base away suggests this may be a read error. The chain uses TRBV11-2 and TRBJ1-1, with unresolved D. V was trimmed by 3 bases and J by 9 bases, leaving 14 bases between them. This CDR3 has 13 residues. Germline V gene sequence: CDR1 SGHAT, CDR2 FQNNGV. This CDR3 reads CASSFVGAEQAFF. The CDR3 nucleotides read TGTGCCAGCAGCTTCGTGGGAGCAGAGCAAGCTTTCTTT.

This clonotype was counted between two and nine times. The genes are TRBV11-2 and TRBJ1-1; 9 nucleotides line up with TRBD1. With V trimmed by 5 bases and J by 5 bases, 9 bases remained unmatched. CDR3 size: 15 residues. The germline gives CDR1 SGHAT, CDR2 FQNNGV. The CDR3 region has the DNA TGTGCCAGCAGCCCGAAACAGGGGGCAAGGACTGAAGCTTTCTTT. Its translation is CASSPKQGARTEAFF.

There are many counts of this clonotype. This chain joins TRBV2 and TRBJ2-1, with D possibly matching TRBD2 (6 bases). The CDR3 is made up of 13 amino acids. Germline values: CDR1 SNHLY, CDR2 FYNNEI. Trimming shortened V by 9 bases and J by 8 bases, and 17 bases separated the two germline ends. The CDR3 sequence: CARGTAPGYEQFF. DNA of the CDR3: TGTGCCAGAGGGACTGCCCCCGGGTATGAGCAGTTCTTC.

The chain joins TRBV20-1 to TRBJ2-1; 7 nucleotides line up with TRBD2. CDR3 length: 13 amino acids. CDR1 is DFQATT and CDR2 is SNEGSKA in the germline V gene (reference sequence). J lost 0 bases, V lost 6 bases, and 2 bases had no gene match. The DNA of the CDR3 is TGCAGTGCCTTAGCGGGCTCCTACAATGAGCAGTTCTTC. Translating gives CSALAGSYNEQFF.

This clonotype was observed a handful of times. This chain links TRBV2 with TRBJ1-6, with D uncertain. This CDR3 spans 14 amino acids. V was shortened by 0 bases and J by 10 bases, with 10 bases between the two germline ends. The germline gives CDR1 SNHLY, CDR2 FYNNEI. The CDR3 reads CASSEAGSRSPLHF. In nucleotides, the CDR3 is TGTGCCAGCAGTGAAGCGGGCAGTCGCTCACCCCTCCACTTT. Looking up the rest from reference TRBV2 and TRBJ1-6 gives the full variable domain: EPEVTQTPSHQVTQMGQEVILRCVPISNHLYFYWYRQILGQKVEFLVSFYNNEISEKSEIFDDQFSVERPDGSNFTLKIRSTKLEDSAMYFCASSEAGSRSPLHFGNGTRLTVT.

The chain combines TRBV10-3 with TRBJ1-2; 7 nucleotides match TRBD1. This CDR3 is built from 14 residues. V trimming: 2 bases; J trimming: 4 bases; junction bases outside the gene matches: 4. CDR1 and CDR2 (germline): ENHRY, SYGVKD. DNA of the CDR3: TGTGCCATCAGTGAGCCCGACAGGGTCTATGGCTACACCTTC. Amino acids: CAISEPDRVYGYTF.

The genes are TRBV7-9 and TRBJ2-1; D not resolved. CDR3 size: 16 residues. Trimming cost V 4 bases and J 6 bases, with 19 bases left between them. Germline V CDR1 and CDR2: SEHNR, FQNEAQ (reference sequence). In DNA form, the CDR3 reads TGTGCCAGCAGCTCCTACCCAGGCCTGTTCGGCAATGAGCAGTTCTTC. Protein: CASSSYPGLFGNEQFF.

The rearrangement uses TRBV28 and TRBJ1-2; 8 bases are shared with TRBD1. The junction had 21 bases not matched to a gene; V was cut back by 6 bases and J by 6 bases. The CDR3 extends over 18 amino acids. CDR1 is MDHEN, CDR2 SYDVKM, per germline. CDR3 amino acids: CASRTVRTGIRGYHGYTF. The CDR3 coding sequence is TGTGCCAGCAGAACGGTTCGGACAGGGATAAGGGGGTACCATGGCTACACCTTC.

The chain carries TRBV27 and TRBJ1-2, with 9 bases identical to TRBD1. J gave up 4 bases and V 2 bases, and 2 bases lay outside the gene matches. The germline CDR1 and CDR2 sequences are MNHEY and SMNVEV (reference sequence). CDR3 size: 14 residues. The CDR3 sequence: CASSLRDRAYGYTF. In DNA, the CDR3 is TGTGCCAGCAGTTTAAGGGACAGGGCCTATGGCTACACCTTC.

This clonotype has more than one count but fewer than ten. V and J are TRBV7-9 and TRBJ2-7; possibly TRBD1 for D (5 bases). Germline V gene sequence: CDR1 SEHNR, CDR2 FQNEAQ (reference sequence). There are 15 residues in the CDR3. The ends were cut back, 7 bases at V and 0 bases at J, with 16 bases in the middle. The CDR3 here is CASISLTEISYEQYF. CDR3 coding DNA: TGTGCCAGCATCTCCTTGACAGAAATCTCCTACGAGCAGTACTTC.

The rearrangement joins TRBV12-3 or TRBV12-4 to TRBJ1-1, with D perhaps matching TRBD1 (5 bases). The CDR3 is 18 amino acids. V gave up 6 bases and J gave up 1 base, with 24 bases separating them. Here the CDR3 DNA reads TGTGCCAGCAGGTCTTCATACCCGGGACGATTCGCGAACACTGAAGCTTTCTTT. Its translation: CASRSSYPGRFANTEAFF.

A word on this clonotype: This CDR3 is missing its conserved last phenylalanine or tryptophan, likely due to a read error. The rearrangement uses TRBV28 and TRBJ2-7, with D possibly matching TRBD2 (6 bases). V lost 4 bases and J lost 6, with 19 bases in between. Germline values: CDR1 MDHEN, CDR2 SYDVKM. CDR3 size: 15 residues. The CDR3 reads CASSSATSRRREQYL. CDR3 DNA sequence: TGTGCCAGCAGTTCAGCGACTAGTAGGCGCCGCGAGCAGTACCTC.